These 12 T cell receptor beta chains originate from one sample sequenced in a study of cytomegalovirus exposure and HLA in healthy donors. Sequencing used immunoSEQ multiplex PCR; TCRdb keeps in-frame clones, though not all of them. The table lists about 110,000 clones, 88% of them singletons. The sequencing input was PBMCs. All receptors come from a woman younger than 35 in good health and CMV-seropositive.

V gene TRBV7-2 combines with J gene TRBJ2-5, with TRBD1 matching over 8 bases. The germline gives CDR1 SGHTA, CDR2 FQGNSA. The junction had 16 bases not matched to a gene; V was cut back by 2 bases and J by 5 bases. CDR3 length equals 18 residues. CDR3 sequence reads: CASSLSYRGTGVSETQYF. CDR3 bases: TGTGCCAGCAGCTTATCCTACAGAGGGACAGGAGTATCTGAGACCCAGTACTTC.

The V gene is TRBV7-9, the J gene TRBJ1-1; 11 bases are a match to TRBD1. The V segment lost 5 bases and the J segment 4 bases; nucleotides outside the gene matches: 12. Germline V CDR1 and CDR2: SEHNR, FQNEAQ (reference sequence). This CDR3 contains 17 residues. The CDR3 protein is CASSQPGQGVPITEAFF. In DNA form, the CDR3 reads TGTGCCAGCAGCCAGCCGGGACAGGGGGTTCCTATCACTGAAGCTTTCTTT.

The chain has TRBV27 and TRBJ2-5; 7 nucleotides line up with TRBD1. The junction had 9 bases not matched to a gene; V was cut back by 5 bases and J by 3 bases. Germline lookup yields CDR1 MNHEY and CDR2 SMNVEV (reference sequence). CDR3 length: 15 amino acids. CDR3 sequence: CASSLSLDREETQYF. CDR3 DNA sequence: TGTGCCAGCAGTCTCTCCCTCGACAGGGAAGAGACCCAGTACTTC.

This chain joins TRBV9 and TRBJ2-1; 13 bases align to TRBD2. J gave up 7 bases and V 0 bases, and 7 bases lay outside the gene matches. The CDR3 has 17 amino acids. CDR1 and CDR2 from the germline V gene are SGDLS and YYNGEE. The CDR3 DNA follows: TGTGCCAGCAGCGTAGCGGGACTAGCGGGGTCTAGGAATGAGCAGTTCTTC. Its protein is CASSVAGLAGSRNEQFF. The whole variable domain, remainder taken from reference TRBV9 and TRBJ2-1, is DSGVTQTPKHLITATGQRVTLRCSPRSGDLSVYWYQQSLDQGLQFLIQYYNGEERAKGNILERFSAQQFPDLHSELNLSSLELGDSALYFCASSVAGLAGSRNEQFFGPGTRLTVL.

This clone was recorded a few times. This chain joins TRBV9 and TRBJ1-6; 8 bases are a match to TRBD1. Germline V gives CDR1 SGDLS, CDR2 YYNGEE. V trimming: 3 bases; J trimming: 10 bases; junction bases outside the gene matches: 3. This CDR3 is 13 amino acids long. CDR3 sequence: CASSEDRGSPLHF. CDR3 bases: TGTGCCAGCAGCGAAGACAGGGGATCACCCCTCCACTTT.

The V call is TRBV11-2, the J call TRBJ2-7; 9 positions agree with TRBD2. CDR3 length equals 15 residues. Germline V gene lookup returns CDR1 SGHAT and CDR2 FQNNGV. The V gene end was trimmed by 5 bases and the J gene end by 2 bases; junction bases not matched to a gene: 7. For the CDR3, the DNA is TGTGCCAGCAGCCACGGCGGGGGGGCCGCCTACGAGCAGTACGTC. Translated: CASSHGGGAAYEQYV.

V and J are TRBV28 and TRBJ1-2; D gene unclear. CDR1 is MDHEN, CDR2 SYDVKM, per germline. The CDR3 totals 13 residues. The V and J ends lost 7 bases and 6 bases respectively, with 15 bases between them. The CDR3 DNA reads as TGTGCCAGCAAGGTGCGGAATGAGGATGGCTACACCTTC. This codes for CASKVRNEDGYTF.

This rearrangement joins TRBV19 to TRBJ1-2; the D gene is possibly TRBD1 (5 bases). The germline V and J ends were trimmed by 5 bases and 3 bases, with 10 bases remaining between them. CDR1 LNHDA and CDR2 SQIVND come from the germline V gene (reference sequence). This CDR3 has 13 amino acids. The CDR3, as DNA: TGTGCCAGTAGTCAGGGAATGGACTATGGCTACACCTTC. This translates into CASSQGMDYGYTF. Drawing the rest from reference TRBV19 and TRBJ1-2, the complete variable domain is DGGITQSPKYLFRKEGQNVTLSCEQNLNHDAMYWYRQDPGQGLRLIYYSQIVNDFQKGDIAEGYSVSREKKESFPLTVTSAQKNPTAFYLCASSQGMDYGYTFGSGTRLTVV.

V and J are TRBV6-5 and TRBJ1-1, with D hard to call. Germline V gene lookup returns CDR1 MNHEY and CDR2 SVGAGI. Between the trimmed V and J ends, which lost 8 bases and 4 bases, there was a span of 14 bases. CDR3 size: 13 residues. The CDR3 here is CASQQLSITEAFF. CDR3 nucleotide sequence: TGTGCCAGCCAACAGCTCTCTATCACTGAAGCTTTCTTT.

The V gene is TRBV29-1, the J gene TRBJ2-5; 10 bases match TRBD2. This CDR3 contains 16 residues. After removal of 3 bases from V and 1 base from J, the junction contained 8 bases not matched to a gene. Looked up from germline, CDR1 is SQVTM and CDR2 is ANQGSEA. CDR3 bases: TGCAGCGTTGATGGGAGGCTAGCGGGGGCCCAAGAGACCCAGTACTTC. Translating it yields CSVDGRLAGAQETQYF.

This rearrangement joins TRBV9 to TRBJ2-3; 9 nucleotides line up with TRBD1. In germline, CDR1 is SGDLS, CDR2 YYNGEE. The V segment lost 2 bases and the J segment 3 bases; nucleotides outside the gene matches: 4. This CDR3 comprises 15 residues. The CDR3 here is CASSVATGGTDTQYF. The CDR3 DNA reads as TGTGCCAGCAGCGTCGCGACAGGGGGGACAGATACGCAGTATTTT.

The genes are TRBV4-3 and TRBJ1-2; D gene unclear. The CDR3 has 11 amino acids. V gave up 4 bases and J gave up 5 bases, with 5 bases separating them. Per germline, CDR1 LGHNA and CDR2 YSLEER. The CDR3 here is CASSLQYGYTF. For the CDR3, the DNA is TGCGCCAGCAGCCTACAATATGGCTACACCTTC.